Following are 18 T cell receptor beta chains from one sample sequenced in a study of T cells after yellow fever vaccination. TCRdb re-called the 5' RACE reads with MiXCR, one entry per CDR3 protein. This table holds 500,000 to 650,000 distinct CDR3 sequences, about 17% found once. Sequenced material: PBMCs, taken about 5 days after the first yellow fever vaccination. Every receptor here comes from a man aged 18 to 30 who received the YFV17D yellow fever vaccine.

The chain joins TRBV20-1 to TRBJ2-5; 7 bases match TRBD2. The V gene's germline CDR1 is DFQATT and CDR2 SNEGSKA (reference sequence). The V gene end was trimmed by 3 bases and the J gene end by 0 bases; junction bases not matched to a gene: 7. This CDR3 is 15 amino acids long. Written as DNA, the CDR3 is TGCAGTGCTAGCGGCCTAGCGGTAAACCAAGAGACCCAGTACTTC. Amino acids: CSASGLAVNQETQYF.

The chain is built from TRBV20-1 and TRBJ2-3; 10 bases fit TRBD2. The CDR3 runs 18 residues. Germline values: CDR1 DFQATT, CDR2 SNEGSKA (reference sequence). The V segment lost 5 bases and the J segment 2 bases; nucleotides outside the gene matches: 16. Here the CDR3 reads CSAGPTKGSGGATDTQYF. The CDR3 bases are TGCAGTGCTGGTCCTACTAAGGGGAGCGGGGGGGCCACAGATACGCAGTATTTT.

The chain recombines TRBV10-2 with TRBJ2-4; D remains unclear. Germline assignment: CDR1 WSHSY and CDR2 SAAADI. The CDR3 is 13 residues long. The germline V and J ends were trimmed by 8 bases and 6 bases, with 14 bases remaining between them. CDR3 sequence (DNA): TGCGCCAGCTTCGGTACCCCAGGAAACATTCAGTACTTC. It is translated as CASFGTPGNIQYF.

V usage is TRBV12-3 or TRBV12-4 and J usage is TRBJ1-1; D is uncertain. The CDR3 spans 12 residues. V lost 3 bases and J 11 bases, leaving 13 bases between the germline ends. CDR3 protein: CASSLSLFSAFF. The CDR3, as DNA: TGTGCCAGCAGTTTGTCCCTGTTTAGCGCTTTCTTT.

This clonotype was seen a few times. The V gene is TRBV11-2, the J gene TRBJ2-5, with D tentatively TRBD1 or TRBD2 (5 bases each). Germline V CDR1 and CDR2: SGHAT, FQNNGV. This CDR3 spans 16 amino acids. Trimming took 7 bases from V and 5 from J, leaving 23 bases between them. The CDR3 DNA reads TGTGCCAGCACCCCGATGAAGGACCCTTGGGGGGAGACCCAGTACTTC. This encodes CASTPMKDPWGETQYF.

This clonotype was seen a handful of times. The V gene is TRBV7-2, the J gene TRBJ2-5; 7 positions match TRBD2. The length of the CDR3 is 17 residues. CDR1 and CDR2 (germline): SGHTA, FQGNSA. Unmatched junction bases numbered 17, after V lost 5 bases and J lost 5 bases. This chain's CDR3 is CASSVGRGSRSHETQYF. CDR3 sequence (DNA): TGTGCCAGCAGCGTAGGGCGGGGGAGCCGGAGCCATGAGACCCAGTACTTC.

The J gene is TRBJ2-7, the V gene TRBV5-6; no definite D call. The CDR3 spans 12 residues. The ends were cut back, 4 bases at V and 3 bases at J, with 8 bases in the middle. The germline gives CDR1 SGHDT, CDR2 YYEEEE. The CDR3 here is CASSPVRYEQYV. In nucleotides, the CDR3 is TGTGCCAGCAGCCCGGTCCGCTACGAGCAGTACGTC.

The chain's CDR3 is CASIYHMETQYF. The CDR3 nucleotides read TGTGCCAGCATCTACCATATGGAGACCCAGTACTTC. The chain has TRBV2 and TRBJ2-5, with D uncertain. V dropped 7 bases and J dropped 5 bases, with 11 bases sitting between them. Germline V gene data show CDR1 as SNHLY and CDR2 as FYNNEI. The CDR3 is 12 amino acids.

This clonotype turned up a few times. A read error is likely, as this CDR3 ends without the conserved phenylalanine or tryptophan. The DNA is omitted, as the CDR3 cannot be located on it reliably, and the CDR3 follows TCRdb's listing. The rearrangement links TRBV6-5 to TRBJ2-7; the table assigns TRBD1, which was not confirmed against the DNA. Germline CDR1 is MNHEY and CDR2 is SVGAGI. The CDR3 comprises 10 residues, both ends counted. The CDR3 protein is CASSYDPDGR.

This chain uses TRBV7-2 with TRBJ1-4; weak D call: TRBD1 (5 bases). The CDR3 runs to 14 residues. The V end was cut by 4 bases, the J end by 7 bases, with 13 bases between. Per germline, CDR1 SGHTA and CDR2 FQGNSA. In DNA, the CDR3 is TGTGCCAGCAGCTCGAGCGGGGGAGTTGAAAAACTGTTTTTT. Translation: CASSSSGGVEKLFF.

This clonotype was detected only a few times. The chain joins TRBV5-1 to TRBJ2-7; no clear D. The germline V gene encodes CDR1 SGHRS and CDR2 YFSETQ. The CDR3 consists of 14 residues. Trimming cost V 0 bases and J 1 base, with 8 bases left between them. CDR3 sequence reads: CASSLDAGSYEQYF. CDR3 bases: TGCGCCAGCAGCTTGGATGCCGGGTCCTACGAGCAGTACTTC.

This clonotype was seen a few times. V is TRBV4-1 and J is TRBJ2-3; TRBD2 is a possible D gene (7 bases). With 6 bases removed from V and 4 bases from J, the gap between germline ends came to 17 bases. Germline V gene sequence: CDR1 MGHRA, CDR2 YSYEKL. The CDR3 length is 15 residues. The CDR3 region has the DNA TGCGCCAGCAGAGATCCTCAGGGGAGGGCAGATACGCAGTATTTT. It encodes CASRDPQGRADTQYF.

This sequence joins TRBV7-9 and TRBJ2-2, with D uncertain. This CDR3 comprises 14 residues. V lost 1 base and J lost 7, with 10 bases in between. CDR1 is SEHNR, CDR2 FQNEAQ, per germline (reference sequence). CDR3 DNA sequence: TGTGCCAGCAGCTTAGAGATACTTGGCGGGGAGCTGTTTTTT. Translating gives CASSLEILGGELFF.

J is TRBJ2-7 and V is TRBV25-1; 7 bases fit TRBD1. This CDR3 has 15 amino acids. J gave up 3 bases and V 6 bases, and 11 bases lay outside the gene matches. From germline, CDR1 is MGHDK and CDR2 SYGVNS. The CDR3 coding sequence is TGTGCCAGCAGCCTTACAGGGGTAGGGAACTACGAGCAGTACTTC. This encodes CASSLTGVGNYEQYF.

This chain connects TRBV9 to TRBJ2-4, with TRBD2 matching over 8 bases. Germline assignment: CDR1 SGDLS and CDR2 YYNGEE. V dropped 3 bases and J dropped 7; count of bases not matched to a gene: 9. This CDR3 comprises 15 residues. The CDR3 region is CASSGSGAPRNIQYF. In nucleotides, the CDR3 is TGTGCCAGCAGCGGTAGCGGGGCCCCCAGGAACATTCAGTACTTC.

This clonotype was seen only a few times. This chain joins TRBV6-1 and TRBJ2-7; D is unresolved. CDR1 is MNHNS and CDR2 is SASEGT in the germline V gene. Trimming pared 5 bases from V and 5 bases from J, leaving 19 bases between. This CDR3 spans 15 amino acids. As DNA, the CDR3 is TGTGCCAGCAGTCCATTCGGCGGAAACACTCACGAGCAGTACTTC. Encoded protein: CASSPFGGNTHEQYF.

The CDR3: CASSARTGGGTTEAFF. CDR3 nucleotides: TGTGCCAGCAGCGCCCGGACAGGGGGGGGGACCACTGAAGCTTTCTTT. The rearrangement links TRBV9 to TRBJ1-1; TRBD1 agrees at 10 bases. This CDR3 spans 16 amino acids. The junction had 9 bases not matched to a gene; V was cut back by 3 bases and J by 4 bases. Germline V gene sequence: CDR1 SGDLS, CDR2 YYNGEE.

This clonotype was observed a few times. The J gene is TRBJ2-2, the V gene TRBV6-5, with D perhaps TRBD1 (6 bases). V gave up 4 bases and J gave up 5 bases, with 11 bases separating them. Germline CDR1 is MNHEY and CDR2 is SVGAGI. This CDR3 region has 14 residues. CDR3 amino acids: CASSSDRWTGELFF. In DNA, the CDR3 is TGTGCCAGCAGTTCCGACAGGTGGACCGGGGAGCTGTTTTTT.